This T cell receptor beta chain comes out of a study of shared clonotypes between healthy human individuals. Here immunoSEQ multiplex PCR was the method, and the copy in TCRdb shows in-frame clones only, minus some. Among approximately 470,000 clones listed, 81% were seen once. The CDR3 length is 14 residues. V was pared by 1 base and J by 3 bases, with 9 bases between. CDR1 MNHEY and CDR2 SMNVEV come from the germline V gene (reference sequence). The chain uses TRBV27 and TRBJ1-2, with D tentatively TRBD1 (5 bases). The specimen was PBMCs. The TCR was taken from a woman aged 35 to 49 in good health. Some clones in this sample may be carry-over from other donors' samples. The CDR3 sequence is CASSLFGRDYGYTF. CDR3 sequence (DNA): TGTGCCAGCAGTTTATTTGGCAGGGACTATGGCTACACCTTC.